This T cell receptor (beta chain) was documented in a study of blood T cell repertoires in COVID-19. At the level of the study: The cDNA or gDNA used as material had been derived from T cells, B-cell-depleted T cells, or PBMCs.

Per the original data handling: It was from reference gene primer amplification that nucleated cell counts were estimated. Assay: immunoSEQ multiplex PCR; the TCRdb copy retains only in-frame clones and omits some. The V and J calls and clone size are taken from that table; D and trimming were inferred from the DNA. This table holds 79,000 or so clones, 75% to 90% found once. CDR3 size: 14 residues. Trimming pared 2 bases from V and 0 bases from J, leaving 9 bases between. The germline V gene encodes CDR1 SGDLS and CDR2 YYNGEE. This TCR came from a human donor in a cohort sampled during active COVID-19. What was sequenced was peripheral blood. The V gene is TRBV9, the J gene TRBJ2-7; D possibly corresponds to TRBD2 (6 bases). CDR3 loop: CASSVGSPSYEQYF. The CDR3 region has the DNA TGTGCCAGCAGCGTCGGGAGTCCCTCCTACGAGCAGTACTTC.